Listed below are T cell receptor beta chains from one sample, sequenced in a study of chemoradiotherapy in HPV16-positive cancers. Assay used: immunoSEQ multiplex PCR; TCRdb lists only in-frame clones, some missing. In the table there are 9,500 to 15,000 clones, roughly 80% of which are singletons. Collection took place from a patient who underwent chemoradiotherapy. These receptors all come from a human donor with HPV-associated anogenital cancer. Both conserved end residues are part of each CDR3. Each record gives: clone size, D gene, J gene, CDR3 length, V gene, CDR3 protein, CDR3 DNA. The D gene is left open where the match is weak. Not every row has a clone size; where given, it reads once, few, many or a size class.

clone_size: -
d_call: -
j_call: TRBJ1-3
cdr3_length: 9
v_call: TRBV21-1
cdr3_aa: CASSNTIYF
cdr3_nt: TGTGCCAGCTCGAACACCATATATTTT

clone_size: -
d_call: TRBD1
j_call: TRBJ2-5
cdr3_length: 15
v_call: TRBV5-4
cdr3_aa: CASSRTGAGEETQYF
cdr3_nt: TGTGCCAGCAGCCGGACAGGGGCCGGGGAAGAGACCCAGTACTTC

clone_size: -
d_call: TRBD2
j_call: TRBJ2-1
cdr3_length: 17
v_call: TRBV6-1
cdr3_aa: CASRERTSGTVYNEQFF
cdr3_nt: TGTGCCAGCAGGGAAAGGACTAGCGGGACCGTATACAATGAGCAGTTCTTC

clone_size: few
d_call: -
j_call: TRBJ1-3
cdr3_length: 15
v_call: TRBV18
cdr3_aa: CASSPQVETGNTIYF
cdr3_nt: TGTGCCAGCTCACCACAGGTGGAGACTGGAAACACCATATATTTT

clone_size: -
d_call: -
j_call: TRBJ1-2
cdr3_length: 19
v_call: TRBV9
cdr3_aa: CASSVGIDSRRVSGYGYTF
cdr3_nt: TGTGCCAGCAGCGTAGGAATAGACAGTCGGCGCGTATCGGGATATGGCTACACCTTC

clone_size: -
d_call: TRBD2
j_call: TRBJ2-1
cdr3_length: 16
v_call: TRBV4-3
cdr3_aa: CASSQWTSGNYNEQFF
cdr3_nt: TGCGCCAGCAGCCAGTGGACTAGCGGGAACTACAATGAGCAGTTCTTC

clone_size: -
d_call: -
j_call: TRBJ1-3
cdr3_length: 16
v_call: TRBV19
cdr3_aa: CASSIVLRASGNTIYF
cdr3_nt: TGTGCCAGTAGTATAGTTCTACGAGCCTCTGGAAACACCATATATTTT

clone_size: -
d_call: -
j_call: TRBJ1-6
cdr3_length: 13
v_call: TRBV5-1
cdr3_aa: CASSLEVNSPLHF
cdr3_nt: TGCGCCAGCAGCTTGGAAGTTAATTCACCCCTCCACTTT

clone_size: few
d_call: TRBD2
j_call: TRBJ2-7
cdr3_length: 17
v_call: TRBV27
cdr3_aa: CASRVTVAGGTYYEQYF
cdr3_nt: TGTGCCAGCAGAGTTACGGTAGCGGGGGGGACCTACTACGAGCAGTACTTC

clone_size: -
d_call: -
j_call: TRBJ2-7
cdr3_length: 13
v_call: TRBV27
cdr3_aa: CASQTRGGNEQYF
cdr3_nt: TGTGCCAGCCAGACCCGAGGGGGGAACGAGCAGTACTTC

clone_size: -
d_call: -
j_call: TRBJ2-5
cdr3_length: 16
v_call: TRBV7-2
cdr3_aa: CASSFRQVVGQETQYF
cdr3_nt: TGTGCCAGCAGCTTCCGACAAGTTGTAGGCCAAGAGACCCAGTACTTC

clone_size: -
d_call: -
j_call: TRBJ2-7
cdr3_length: 14
v_call: TRBV7-9
cdr3_aa: CASSLEDYPYEQYF
cdr3_nt: TGTGCCAGCAGCTTGGAGGACTACCCCTACGAGCAGTACTTC

clone_size: -
d_call: -
j_call: TRBJ2-6
cdr3_length: 15
v_call: TRBV7-6
cdr3_aa: CASSSGSLGANVLTF
cdr3_nt: TGTGCCAGCAGTTCGGGGTCTTTAGGGGCCAACGTCCTGACTTTC

clone_size: -
d_call: TRBD2
j_call: TRBJ2-3
cdr3_length: 14
v_call: TRBV7-2
cdr3_aa: CASSLGGGPDTQYF
cdr3_nt: TGTGCCAGCAGCTTAGGCGGGGGTCCAGATACGCAGTATTTT

clone_size: -
d_call: -
j_call: TRBJ2-2
cdr3_length: 15
v_call: TRBV5-6
cdr3_aa: CASSWRGVDTGELFF
cdr3_nt: TGTGCCAGCAGCTGGAGGGGAGTCGACACCGGGGAGCTGTTTTTT

clone_size: -
d_call: -
j_call: TRBJ1-5
cdr3_length: 13
v_call: TRBV5-1
cdr3_aa: CASSLGSQQPQHF
cdr3_nt: TGCGCCAGCAGCTTGGGATCTCAACAGCCCCAGCATTTT

clone_size: once
d_call: -
j_call: TRBJ2-7
cdr3_length: 16
v_call: TRBV28
cdr3_aa: CASSSSQTEYSYEQYF
cdr3_nt: TGTGCCAGCAGTTCCTCCCAGACAGAGTATTCCTACGAGCAGTACTTC

clone_size: few
d_call: -
j_call: TRBJ1-3
cdr3_length: 16
v_call: TRBV5-4
cdr3_aa: CASSLATGSSGNTIYF
cdr3_nt: TGTGCCAGCAGCTTGGCTACAGGGAGCTCTGGAAACACCATATATTTT

clone_size: -
d_call: -
j_call: TRBJ2-7
cdr3_length: 14
v_call: TRBV7-6
cdr3_aa: CASSLRGWNYEQYF
cdr3_nt: TGTGCCAGCAGCTTAAGGGGGTGGAACTACGAGCAGTACTTC

clone_size: -
d_call: TRBD1
j_call: TRBJ1-4
cdr3_length: 15
v_call: TRBV7-9
cdr3_aa: CASSPYRGQAEKLFF
cdr3_nt: TGTGCCAGCAGCCCCTACAGGGGGCAGGCGGAAAAACTGTTTTTT

clone_size: -
d_call: -
j_call: TRBJ2-3
cdr3_length: 12
v_call: TRBV11-3
cdr3_aa: CASSSQENTQYF
cdr3_nt: TGTGCCAGCAGCTCACAGGAGAATACGCAGTATTTT

clone_size: -
d_call: -
j_call: TRBJ1-1
cdr3_length: 12
v_call: TRBV28
cdr3_aa: CASSLVRGEAFF
cdr3_nt: TGTGCCAGCAGTCTTGTAAGGGGGGAAGCTTTCTTT

clone_size: -
d_call: -
j_call: TRBJ1-5
cdr3_length: 12
v_call: TRBV5-5
cdr3_aa: CASSLVDQPQHF
cdr3_nt: TGTGCCAGCAGCTTGGTTGATCAGCCCCAGCATTTT

clone_size: -
d_call: -
j_call: TRBJ1-6
cdr3_length: 14
v_call: TRBV5-1
cdr3_aa: CASSLGERNSPLHF
cdr3_nt: TGCGCCAGCAGCTTAGGGGAGCGTAATTCACCCCTCCACTTT

clone_size: few
d_call: -
j_call: TRBJ2-7
cdr3_length: 14
v_call: TRBV7-2
cdr3_aa: CASSLARDSYEQYF
cdr3_nt: TGTGCCAGCAGCTTAGCCAGGGACTCCTACGAGCAGTACTTC

clone_size: -
d_call: -
j_call: TRBJ2-2
cdr3_length: 13
v_call: TRBV28
cdr3_aa: CASSLTAEPELFF
cdr3_nt: TGTGCCAGCAGTTTGACCGCAGAACCGGAGCTGTTTTTT

clone_size: -
d_call: TRBD2
j_call: TRBJ2-2
cdr3_length: 15
v_call: TRBV7-9
cdr3_aa: CASRTGTSNTGELFF
cdr3_nt: TGTGCCAGCAGGACCGGGACTAGTAACACCGGGGAGCTGTTTTTT

clone_size: -
d_call: -
j_call: TRBJ2-5
cdr3_length: 14
v_call: TRBV28
cdr3_aa: CASSLQGVGETQYF
cdr3_nt: TGTGCCAGCAGCCTACAGGGTGTTGGAGAGACCCAGTACTTC

clone_size: -
d_call: TRBD1
j_call: TRBJ1-3
cdr3_length: 18
v_call: TRBV18
cdr3_aa: CASSPGTGSYPSGNTIYF
cdr3_nt: TGTGCCAGCTCACCAGGGACAGGGTCCTACCCTTCTGGAAACACCATATATTTT

clone_size: -
d_call: TRBD1
j_call: TRBJ1-5
cdr3_length: 13
v_call: TRBV28
cdr3_aa: CASSQGGVQPQHF
cdr3_nt: TGTGCCAGCAGCCAGGGGGGAGTACAGCCCCAGCATTTT

clone_size: -
d_call: -
j_call: TRBJ2-2
cdr3_length: 13
v_call: TRBV7-9
cdr3_aa: CASSFFSTGELFF
cdr3_nt: TGTGCCAGCAGCTTTTTCAGCACCGGGGAGCTGTTTTTT

clone_size: -
d_call: TRBD1
j_call: TRBJ2-7
cdr3_length: 16
v_call: TRBV5-1
cdr3_aa: CASSPGDSRSFYEQYF
cdr3_nt: TGCGCCAGCAGCCCAGGGGACAGCCGGTCGTTCTACGAGCAGTACTTC

clone_size: -
d_call: TRBD1
j_call: TRBJ2-7
cdr3_length: 13
v_call: TRBV18
cdr3_aa: CASSWTGPDEQYF
cdr3_nt: TGTGCCAGCTCTTGGACAGGGCCTGACGAGCAGTACTTC

clone_size: -
d_call: -
j_call: TRBJ1-3
cdr3_length: 15
v_call: TRBV5-4
cdr3_aa: CASSLEGISGNTIYF
cdr3_nt: TGTGCCAGCAGCCTTGAGGGGATTTCTGGAAACACCATATATTTT

clone_size: few
d_call: -
j_call: TRBJ2-5
cdr3_length: 14
v_call: TRBV5-1
cdr3_aa: CASSLGGNQETQYF
cdr3_nt: TGCGCCAGCAGCTTGGGGGGAAACCAAGAGACCCAGTACTTC

clone_size: -
d_call: TRBD2
j_call: TRBJ2-1
cdr3_length: 16
v_call: TRBV7-3
cdr3_aa: CASSPPSGRASNEQFF
cdr3_nt: TGTGCCAGCAGCCCTCCTAGCGGGAGGGCTAGTAATGAGCAGTTCTTC

clone_size: -
d_call: TRBD1
j_call: TRBJ2-1
cdr3_length: 16
v_call: TRBV5-1
cdr3_aa: CASSLLSQGAQNEQFF
cdr3_nt: TGCGCCAGCAGCTTGTTAAGTCAGGGGGCGCAAAATGAGCAGTTCTTC

clone_size: -
d_call: -
j_call: TRBJ2-4
cdr3_length: 13
v_call: TRBV7-2
cdr3_aa: CASSPGAGNIQYF
cdr3_nt: TGTGCCAGCAGCCCTGGAGCGGGAAACATTCAGTACTTC

clone_size: -
d_call: -
j_call: TRBJ2-3
cdr3_length: 15
v_call: TRBV5-6
cdr3_aa: CASSSLASSTDTQYF
cdr3_nt: TGTGCCAGCAGCTCCCTAGCGTCGAGCACAGATACGCAGTATTTT

clone_size: few
d_call: -
j_call: TRBJ1-1
cdr3_length: 13
v_call: TRBV2
cdr3_aa: CATAQVRDTEAFF
cdr3_nt: TGTGCCACCGCCCAGGTGAGAGACACTGAAGCTTTCTTT

clone_size: -
d_call: -
j_call: TRBJ1-2
cdr3_length: 15
v_call: TRBV5-1
cdr3_aa: CASSSRTEANYGYTF
cdr3_nt: TGCGCCAGCAGTAGCAGGACAGAAGCTAACTATGGCTACACCTTC

clone_size: few
d_call: -
j_call: TRBJ1-3
cdr3_length: 15
v_call: TRBV19
cdr3_aa: CASSPEGGTGNTIYF
cdr3_nt: TGTGCCAGTAGTCCCGAAGGGGGGACTGGAAACACCATATATTTT

clone_size: -
d_call: TRBD2
j_call: TRBJ2-1
cdr3_length: 16
v_call: TRBV29-1
cdr3_aa: CSVKDSGGAVYNEQFF
cdr3_nt: TGCAGCGTGAAGGATAGCGGGGGGGCCGTTTATAATGAGCAGTTCTTC

clone_size: -
d_call: -
j_call: TRBJ1-4
cdr3_length: 14
v_call: TRBV2
cdr3_aa: CASSPGLINEKLFF
cdr3_nt: TGTGCCAGCTCGCCGGGGCTCATTAATGAAAAACTGTTTTTT

clone_size: -
d_call: -
j_call: TRBJ2-3
cdr3_length: 18
v_call: TRBV21-1
cdr3_aa: CASSNNEGAATFTDTQYF
cdr3_nt: TGTGCCAGCAGCAACAACGAAGGGGCCGCCACCTTCACAGATACGCAGTATTTT

clone_size: -
d_call: TRBD2
j_call: TRBJ2-4
cdr3_length: 14
v_call: TRBV7-6
cdr3_aa: CASSSLTSSSIQYF
cdr3_nt: TGTGCCAGCAGCTCCCTGACTAGCTCAAGCATTCAGTACTTC

clone_size: -
d_call: -
j_call: TRBJ2-2
cdr3_length: 16
v_call: TRBV7-3
cdr3_aa: CASSLSSGRYTGELFF
cdr3_nt: TGTGCCAGCAGCTTAAGTTCCGGCAGATACACCGGGGAGCTGTTTTTT